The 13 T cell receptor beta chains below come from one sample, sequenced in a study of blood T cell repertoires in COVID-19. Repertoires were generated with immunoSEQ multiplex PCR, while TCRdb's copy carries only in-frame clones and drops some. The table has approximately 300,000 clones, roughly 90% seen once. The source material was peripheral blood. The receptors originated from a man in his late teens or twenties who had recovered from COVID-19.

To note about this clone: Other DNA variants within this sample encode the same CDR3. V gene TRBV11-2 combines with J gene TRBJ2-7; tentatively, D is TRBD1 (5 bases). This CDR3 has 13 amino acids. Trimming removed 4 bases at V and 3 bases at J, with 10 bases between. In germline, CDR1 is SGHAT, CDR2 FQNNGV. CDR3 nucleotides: TGTGCCAGCAGCTCGGGCAGGGTCTACGAGCAGTACTTC. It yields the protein CASSSGRVYEQYF.

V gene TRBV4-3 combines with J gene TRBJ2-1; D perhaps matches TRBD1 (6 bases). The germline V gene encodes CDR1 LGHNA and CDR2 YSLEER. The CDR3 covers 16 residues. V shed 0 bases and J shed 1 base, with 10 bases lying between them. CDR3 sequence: CASSQEGGGSYNEQFF. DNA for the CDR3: TGCGCCAGCAGCCAAGAAGGGGGTGGATCCTACAATGAGCAGTTCTTC.

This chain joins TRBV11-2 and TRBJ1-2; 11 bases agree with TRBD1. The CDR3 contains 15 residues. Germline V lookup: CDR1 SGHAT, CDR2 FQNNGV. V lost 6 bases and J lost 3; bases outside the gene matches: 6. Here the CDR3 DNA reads TGTGCCAGCAGAGGACAGGGGGCATTCGACTATGGCTACACCTTC. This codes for CASRGQGAFDYGYTF. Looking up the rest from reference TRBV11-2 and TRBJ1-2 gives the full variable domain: EAGVAQSPRYKIIEKRQSVAFWCNPISGHATLYWYQQILGQGPKLLIQFQNNGVVDDSQLPKDRFSAERLKGVDSTLKIQPAKLEDSAVYLCASRGQGAFDYGYTFGSGTRLTVV.

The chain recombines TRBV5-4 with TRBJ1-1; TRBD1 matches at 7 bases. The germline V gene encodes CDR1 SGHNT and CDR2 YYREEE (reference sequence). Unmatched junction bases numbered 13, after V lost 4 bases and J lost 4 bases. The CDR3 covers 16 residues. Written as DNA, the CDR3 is TGTGCCAGCAGCCCCACCCCGACAGGGAGTGGCACTGAAGCTTTCTTT. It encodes CASSPTPTGSGTEAFF.

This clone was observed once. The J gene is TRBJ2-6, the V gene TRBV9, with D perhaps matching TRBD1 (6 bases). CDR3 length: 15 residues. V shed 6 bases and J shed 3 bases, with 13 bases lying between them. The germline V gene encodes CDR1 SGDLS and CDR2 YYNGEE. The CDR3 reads CASKQGFGGANVLTF. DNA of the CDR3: TGTGCCAGCAAGCAGGGGTTTGGTGGGGCCAACGTCCTGACTTTC. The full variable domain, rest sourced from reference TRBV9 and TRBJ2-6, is DSGVTQTPKHLITATGQRVTLRCSPRSGDLSVYWYQQSLDQGLQFLIQYYNGEERAKGNILERFSAQQFPDLHSELNLSSLELGDSALYFCASKQGFGGANVLTFGAGSRLTVL.

The CDR3 DNA is TGCGCCAGCAGCCAAGATCCGGGACAGGTGGCTCCTAACTATGGCTACACCTTC. Translating gives CASSQDPGQVAPNYGYTF. The V call is TRBV4-1, the J call TRBJ1-2, with 8 positions matching TRBD1. V dropped 0 bases and J dropped 0; count of bases not matched to a gene: 9. CDR1 and CDR2 from the germline V gene are MGHRA and YSYEKL. This CDR3 comprises 18 residues.

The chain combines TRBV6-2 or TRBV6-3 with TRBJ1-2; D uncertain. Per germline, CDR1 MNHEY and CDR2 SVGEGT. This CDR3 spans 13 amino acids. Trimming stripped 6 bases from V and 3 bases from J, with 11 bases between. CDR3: CASSDTQYYGYTF. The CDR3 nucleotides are TGTGCCAGCAGCGACACACAGTACTATGGCTACACCTTC.

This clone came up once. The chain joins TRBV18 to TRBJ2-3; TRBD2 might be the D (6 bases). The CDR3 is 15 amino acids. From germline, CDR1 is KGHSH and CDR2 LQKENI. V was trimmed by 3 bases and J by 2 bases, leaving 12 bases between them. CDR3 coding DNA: TGTGCCAGCTCACCCCCCGGGGGATACACAGATACGCAGTATTTT. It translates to CASSPPGGYTDTQYF. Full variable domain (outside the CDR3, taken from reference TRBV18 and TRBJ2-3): NAGVMQNPRHLVRRRGQEARLRCSPMKGHSHVYWYRQLPEEGLKFMVYLQKENIIDESGMPKERFSAEFPKEGPSILRIQQVVRGDSAAYFCASSPPGGYTDTQYFGPGTRLTVL.

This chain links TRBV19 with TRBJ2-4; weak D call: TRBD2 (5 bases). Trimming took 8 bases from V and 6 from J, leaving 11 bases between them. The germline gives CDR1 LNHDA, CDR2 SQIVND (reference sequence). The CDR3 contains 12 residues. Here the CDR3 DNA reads TGTGCCAGTCAGCGAGGGCCAAACATTCAGTACTTC. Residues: CASQRGPNIQYF.

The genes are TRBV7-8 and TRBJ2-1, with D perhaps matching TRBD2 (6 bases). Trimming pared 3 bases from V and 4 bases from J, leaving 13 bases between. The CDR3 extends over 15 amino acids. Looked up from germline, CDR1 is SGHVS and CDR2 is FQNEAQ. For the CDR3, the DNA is TGTGCCAGCAGCTTTGTGGCGGGAACATACAATGAGCAGTTCTTC. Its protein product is CASSFVAGTYNEQFF.

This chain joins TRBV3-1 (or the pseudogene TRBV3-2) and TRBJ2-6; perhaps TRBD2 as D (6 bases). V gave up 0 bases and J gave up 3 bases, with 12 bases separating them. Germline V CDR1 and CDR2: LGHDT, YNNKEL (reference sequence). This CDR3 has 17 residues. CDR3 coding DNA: TGTGCCAGCAGCCAAGATAGAGCGGGCGGTGGGGCCAACGTCCTGACTTTC. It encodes CASSQDRAGGGANVLTF.

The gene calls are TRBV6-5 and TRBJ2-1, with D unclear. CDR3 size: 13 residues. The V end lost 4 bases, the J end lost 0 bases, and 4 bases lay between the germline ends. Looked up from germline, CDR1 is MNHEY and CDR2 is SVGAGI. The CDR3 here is CASSSYSYNEQFF. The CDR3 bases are TGTGCCAGCAGTTCGTACTCCTACAATGAGCAGTTCTTC.

This CDR3 reads CASSQGVRGYTF. In DNA form, the CDR3 reads TGTGCCAGCAGCCAAGGCGTCAGGGGCTACACCTTC. This rearrangement joins TRBV3-1 (or the pseudogene TRBV3-2) to TRBJ1-2; no clear D. Germline V gene lookup returns CDR1 LGHDT and CDR2 YNNKEL (reference sequence). Trimming removed 1 base from V and 8 bases from J, with 8 bases in between. This CDR3 is 12 amino acids long.